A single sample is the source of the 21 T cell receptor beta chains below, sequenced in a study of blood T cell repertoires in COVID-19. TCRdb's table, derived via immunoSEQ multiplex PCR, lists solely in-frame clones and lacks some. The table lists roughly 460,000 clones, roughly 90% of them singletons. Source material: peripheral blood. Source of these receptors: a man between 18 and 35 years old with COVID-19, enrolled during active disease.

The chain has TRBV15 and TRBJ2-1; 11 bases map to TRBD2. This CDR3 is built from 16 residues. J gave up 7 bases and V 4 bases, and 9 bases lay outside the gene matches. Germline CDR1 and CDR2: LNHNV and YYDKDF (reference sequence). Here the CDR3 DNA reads TGTGCCACCAGCAAACTACTAGCGGGAGTTCGGAATGAGCAGTTCTTC. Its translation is CATSKLLAGVRNEQFF.

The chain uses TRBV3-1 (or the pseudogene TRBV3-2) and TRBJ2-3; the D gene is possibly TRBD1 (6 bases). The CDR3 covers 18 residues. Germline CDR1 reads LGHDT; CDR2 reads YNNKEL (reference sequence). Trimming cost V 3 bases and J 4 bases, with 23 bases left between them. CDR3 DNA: TGTGCCAGCAGCCACCCATTTTTGGGGGCGACCCCCGCAGATACGCAGTATTTT. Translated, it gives CASSHPFLGATPADTQYF.

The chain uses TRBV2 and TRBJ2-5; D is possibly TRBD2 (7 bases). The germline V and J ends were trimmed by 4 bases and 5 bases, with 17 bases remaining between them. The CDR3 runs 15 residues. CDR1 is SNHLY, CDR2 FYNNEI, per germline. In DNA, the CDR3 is TGTGCCAGCAGTGTTTATTGGGGGGGCGGGGAGACCCAGTACTTC. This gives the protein CASSVYWGGGETQYF. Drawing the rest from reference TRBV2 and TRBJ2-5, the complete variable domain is EPEVTQTPSHQVTQMGQEVILRCVPISNHLYFYWYRQILGQKVEFLVSFYNNEISEKSEIFDDQFSVERPDGSNFTLKIRSTKLEDSAMYFCASSVYWGGGETQYFGPGTRLLVL.

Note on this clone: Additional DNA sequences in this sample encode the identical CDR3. CDR3 amino acids: CASSQDRGETQYF. CDR3 nucleotides: TGTGCCAGCAGCCAAGACAGGGGAGAGACCCAGTACTTC. The gene calls are TRBV3-1 (or the pseudogene TRBV3-2) and TRBJ2-5; D perhaps matches TRBD1 (6 bases). V dropped 0 bases and J dropped 4 bases, with 6 bases sitting between them. CDR1 and CDR2 from the germline V gene are LGHDT and YNNKEL (reference sequence). The length of the CDR3 is 13 residues.

This chain's CDR3 is CASSWGPDMGGYTF. In DNA, the CDR3 is TGTGCCAGCAGCTGGGGGCCGGACATGGGTGGCTACACCTTC. The chain recombines TRBV13 with TRBJ1-2; TRBD1 is a possible D gene (6 bases). The V and J ends lost 4 bases and 7 bases respectively, with 16 bases between them. The CDR3 covers 14 residues. Germline V gene sequence: CDR1 PRHDT, CDR2 FYEKMQ (reference sequence).

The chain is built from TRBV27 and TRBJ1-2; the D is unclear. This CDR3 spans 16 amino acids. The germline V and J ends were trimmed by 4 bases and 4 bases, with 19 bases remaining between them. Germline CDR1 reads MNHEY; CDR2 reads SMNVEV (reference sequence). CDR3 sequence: CASSWRPNGGSYGYTF. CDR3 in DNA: TGTGCCAGCAGTTGGCGGCCGAATGGTGGGAGCTATGGCTACACCTTC.

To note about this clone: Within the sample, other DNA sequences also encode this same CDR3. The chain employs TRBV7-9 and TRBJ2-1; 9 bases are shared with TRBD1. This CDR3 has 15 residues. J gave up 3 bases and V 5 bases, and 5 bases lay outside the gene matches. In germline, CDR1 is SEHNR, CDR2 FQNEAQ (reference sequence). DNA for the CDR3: TGTGCCAGCAGCCTGGGACAGGGCTTCTACAATGAGCAGTTCTTC. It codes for CASSLGQGFYNEQFF.

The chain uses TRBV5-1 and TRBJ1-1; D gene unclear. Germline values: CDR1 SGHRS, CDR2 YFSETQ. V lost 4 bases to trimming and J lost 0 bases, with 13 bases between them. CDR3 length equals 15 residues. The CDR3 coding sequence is TGCGCCAGCAGCAGACTAACCGGGGTGAACACTGAAGCTTTCTTT. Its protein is CASSRLTGVNTEAFF.

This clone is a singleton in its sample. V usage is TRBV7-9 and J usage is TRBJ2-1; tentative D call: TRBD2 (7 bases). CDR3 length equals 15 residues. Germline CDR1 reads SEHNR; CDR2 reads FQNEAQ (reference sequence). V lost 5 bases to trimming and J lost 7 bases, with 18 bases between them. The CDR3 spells CASSLRGGAVNEQFF. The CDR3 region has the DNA TGTGCCAGCAGCCTAAGAGGGGGGGCGGTGAATGAGCAGTTCTTC.

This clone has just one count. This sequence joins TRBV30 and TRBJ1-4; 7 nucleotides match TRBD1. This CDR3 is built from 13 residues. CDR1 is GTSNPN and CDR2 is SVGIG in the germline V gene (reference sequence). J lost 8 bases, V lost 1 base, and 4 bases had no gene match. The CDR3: CAWSGQGREKLFF. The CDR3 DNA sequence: TGTGCCTGGAGTGGACAGGGCCGGGAAAAACTGTTTTTT.

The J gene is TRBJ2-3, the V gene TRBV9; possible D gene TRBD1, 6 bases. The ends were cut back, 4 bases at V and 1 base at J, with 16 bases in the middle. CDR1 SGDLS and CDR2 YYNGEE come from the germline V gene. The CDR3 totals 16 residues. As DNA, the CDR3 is TGTGCCAGCAGCCTGTTAACAGGGCGGGGCACAGATACGCAGTATTTT. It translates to CASSLLTGRGTDTQYF.

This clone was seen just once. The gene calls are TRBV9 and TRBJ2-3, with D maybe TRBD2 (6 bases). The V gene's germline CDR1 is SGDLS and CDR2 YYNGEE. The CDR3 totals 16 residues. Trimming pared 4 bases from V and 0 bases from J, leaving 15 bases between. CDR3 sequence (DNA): TGTGCCAGCAGCTCGAATAGCGGATCTAGCACAGATACGCAGTATTTT. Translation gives CASSSNSGSSTDTQYF. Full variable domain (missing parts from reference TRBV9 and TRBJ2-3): DSGVTQTPKHLITATGQRVTLRCSPRSGDLSVYWYQQSLDQGLQFLIQYYNGEERAKGNILERFSAQQFPDLHSELNLSSLELGDSALYFCASSSNSGSSTDTQYFGPGTRLTVL.

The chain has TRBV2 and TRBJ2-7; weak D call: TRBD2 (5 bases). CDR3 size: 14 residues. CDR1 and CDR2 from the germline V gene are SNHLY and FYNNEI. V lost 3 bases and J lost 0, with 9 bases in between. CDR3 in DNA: TGTGCCAGCAGTGACGGGGTTGGCTCCTACGAGCAGTACTTC. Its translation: CASSDGVGSYEQYF.

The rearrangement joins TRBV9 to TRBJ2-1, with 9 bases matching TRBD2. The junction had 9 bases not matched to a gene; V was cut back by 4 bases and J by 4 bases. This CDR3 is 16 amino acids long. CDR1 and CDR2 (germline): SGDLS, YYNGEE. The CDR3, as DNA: TGTGCCAGCAGCACAACGGGACTAGCAGTATACAATGAGCAGTTCTTC. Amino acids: CASSTTGLAVYNEQFF. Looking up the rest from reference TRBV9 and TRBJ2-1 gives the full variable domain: DSGVTQTPKHLITATGQRVTLRCSPRSGDLSVYWYQQSLDQGLQFLIQYYNGEERAKGNILERFSAQQFPDLHSELNLSSLELGDSALYFCASSTTGLAVYNEQFFGPGTRLTVL.

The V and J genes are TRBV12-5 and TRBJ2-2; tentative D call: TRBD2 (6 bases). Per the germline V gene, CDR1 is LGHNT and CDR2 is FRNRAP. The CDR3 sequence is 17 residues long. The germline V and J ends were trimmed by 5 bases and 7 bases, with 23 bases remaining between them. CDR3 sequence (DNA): TGTGCTAGTGGTACCCCCCGCATGGCGGAGGGGTACGGGGAGCTGTTTTTT. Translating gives CASGTPRMAEGYGELFF.

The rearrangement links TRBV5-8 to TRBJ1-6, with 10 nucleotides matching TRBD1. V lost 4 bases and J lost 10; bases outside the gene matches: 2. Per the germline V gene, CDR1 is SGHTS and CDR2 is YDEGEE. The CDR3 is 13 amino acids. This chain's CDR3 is CASSGTGESPLHF. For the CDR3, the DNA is TGTGCCAGCAGCGGGACAGGGGAATCACCCCTCCACTTT.

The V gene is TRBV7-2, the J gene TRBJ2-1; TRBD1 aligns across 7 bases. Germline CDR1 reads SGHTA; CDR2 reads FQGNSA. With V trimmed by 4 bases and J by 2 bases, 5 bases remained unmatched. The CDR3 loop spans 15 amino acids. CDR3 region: CASSSYGTAYNEQFF. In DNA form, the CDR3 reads TGTGCCAGCAGCTCCTACGGGACAGCCTACAATGAGCAGTTCTTC. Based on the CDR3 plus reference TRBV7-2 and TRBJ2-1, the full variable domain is GAGVSQSPSNKVTEKGKDVELRCDPISGHTALYWYRQSLGQGLEFLIYFQGNSAPDKSGLPSDRFSAERTGGSVSTLTIQRTQQEDSAVYLCASSSYGTAYNEQFFGPGTRLTVL.

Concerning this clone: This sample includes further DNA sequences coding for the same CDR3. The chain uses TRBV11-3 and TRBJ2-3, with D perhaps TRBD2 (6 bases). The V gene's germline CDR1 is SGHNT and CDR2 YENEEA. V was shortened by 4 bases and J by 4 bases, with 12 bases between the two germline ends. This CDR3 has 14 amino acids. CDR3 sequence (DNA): TGTGCCAGCAGCTACAGTGGGAGGCCAGATACGCAGTATTTT. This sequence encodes CASSYSGRPDTQYF.

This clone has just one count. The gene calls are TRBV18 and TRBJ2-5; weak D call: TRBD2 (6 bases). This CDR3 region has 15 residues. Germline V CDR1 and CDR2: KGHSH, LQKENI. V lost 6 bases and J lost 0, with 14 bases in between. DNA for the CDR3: TGTGCCAGCTCCCTCACCCGGGGGTACCAAGAGACCCAGTACTTC. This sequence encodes CASSLTRGYQETQYF.

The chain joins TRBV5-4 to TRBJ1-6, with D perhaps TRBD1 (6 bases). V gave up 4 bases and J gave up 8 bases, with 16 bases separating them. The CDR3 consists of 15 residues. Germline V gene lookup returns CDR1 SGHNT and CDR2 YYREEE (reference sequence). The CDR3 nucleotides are TGTGCCAGCAGCCTGGGGGGGGGCAGGGATTCACCCCTCCACTTT. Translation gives CASSLGGGRDSPLHF.

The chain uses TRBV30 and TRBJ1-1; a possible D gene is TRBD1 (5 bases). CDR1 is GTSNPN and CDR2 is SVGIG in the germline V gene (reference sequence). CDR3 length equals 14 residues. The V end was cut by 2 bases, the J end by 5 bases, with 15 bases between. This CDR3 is CAWSRGPRGTEAFF. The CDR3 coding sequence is TGTGCCTGGAGTAGGGGACCTCGGGGGACTGAAGCTTTCTTT.